A single sample gave rise to the 32 T cell receptor beta chains below, sequenced in a study of cytomegalovirus exposure and HLA in healthy donors. Primers included in the PCR were 60 Vbeta and 13 Jbeta primers. Repertoires were generated with immunoSEQ multiplex PCR, while TCRdb's copy carries only in-frame clones and drops some. The sample has tens of thousands of clones; over 60% are singletons. The sample taken for sequencing was PBMCs. The receptors stem from a man aged 25 to 40 in good health and CMV-seronegative.

The chain couples TRBV6-5 to TRBJ2-2; D perhaps matches TRBD1 (6 bases). Germline V gene sequence: CDR1 MNHEY, CDR2 SVGAGI. Between the trimmed V and J ends, which lost 0 bases and 4 bases, there was a span of 9 bases. The CDR3 runs to 15 residues. The DNA of the CDR3 is TGTGCCAGCAGTTACTCGGGGGCGGTCACCGGGGAGCTGTTTTTT. Its translation: CASSYSGAVTGELFF.

V gene TRBV7-2 combines with J gene TRBJ2-5; possibly TRBD1 for D (5 bases). CDR1 and CDR2 (germline): SGHTA, FQGNSA. Trimming stripped 1 base from V and 11 bases from J, with 20 bases between. The CDR3 length is 15 residues. The CDR3 is CASSLGGHPHLQQYF. CDR3 bases: TGTGCCAGCAGCTTAGGAGGACACCCCCACCTACAGCAGTACTTC.

Remarks on this clone: The same CDR3 is also encoded by other DNA sequences in this sample. The rearrangement uses TRBV11-3 and TRBJ1-5, with 7 bases lining up with TRBD1. Germline V gene sequence: CDR1 SGHNT, CDR2 YENEEA. The CDR3 has 15 residues. V shed 0 bases and J 8 bases; nucleotides not matched to a gene: 7. CDR3 nucleotide sequence: TGTGCCAGCAGCTTAGATACAGGGGTGCGAGAGCCCCAGCATTTT. It codes for CASSLDTGVREPQHF.

J is TRBJ2-3 and V is TRBV7-6; TRBD1 is a possible D gene (6 bases). Trimming stripped 4 bases from V and 7 bases from J, with 15 bases between. The CDR3 has 14 residues. Germline CDR1 SGHVS, CDR2 FNYEAQ. The CDR3, as DNA: TGTGCCAGCAGCTCCCCAGGGGTAGTGAATACGCAGTATTTT. Translated, it gives CASSSPGVVNTQYF.

The chain has TRBV6-5 and TRBJ2-7; 10 nucleotides match TRBD1. Germline CDR1 reads MNHEY; CDR2 reads SVGAGI. The ends lost 7 bases at V and 7 bases at J; junction bases unmatched: 13. CDR3 size: 15 residues. CDR3 amino acids: CASNPSGQGLDEQYF. CDR3 sequence (DNA): TGTGCCAGCAACCCCTCGGGACAGGGGTTAGATGAGCAGTACTTC.

This chain uses TRBV4-1 with TRBJ2-2, with 7 bases lining up with TRBD1. The germline V gene has CDR1 MGHRA and CDR2 YSYEKL. With V trimmed by 2 bases and J by 3 bases, 9 bases remained unmatched. This CDR3 contains 17 residues. The CDR3 DNA is TGCGCCAGCAGCCAAAATATAGGGGGCGCCGACACCGGGGAGCTGTTTTTT. Its translation is CASSQNIGGADTGELFF.

The J gene is TRBJ2-7, the V gene TRBV27, with D perhaps TRBD2 (5 bases). This CDR3 spans 15 amino acids. V lost 0 bases and J 4 bases, leaving 13 bases between the germline ends. The V gene's germline CDR1 is MNHEY and CDR2 SMNVEV (reference sequence). The CDR3 loop is CASSLSLTGWYEQYF. The CDR3 bases are TGTGCCAGCAGTTTATCGTTAACGGGGTGGTACGAGCAGTACTTC.

With respect to this clone: Distinct nucleotide sequences in the sample also encode this CDR3. This rearrangement joins TRBV4-3 to TRBJ2-7; 10 positions agree with TRBD2. V trimming: 0 bases; J trimming: 3 bases; junction bases outside the gene matches: 11. Germline V gene data show CDR1 as LGHNA and CDR2 as YSLEER. The CDR3 has 18 amino acids. The CDR3 spells CASSQEHIAGGVNYEQYF. CDR3 in DNA: TGCGCCAGCAGCCAAGAACACATAGCGGGGGGAGTAAACTACGAGCAGTACTTC.

J is TRBJ1-1 and V is TRBV19, with 9 bases identical to TRBD1. In germline, CDR1 is LNHDA, CDR2 SQIVND (reference sequence). V was pared by 4 bases and J by 4 bases, with 7 bases of the junction left unmatched. The CDR3 sequence is 15 residues long. The CDR3 DNA reads TGTGCCAGTAGTACCAACCGGGACAGGGCCACTGAAGCTTTCTTT. This gives the protein CASSTNRDRATEAFF.

The V call is TRBV28, the J call TRBJ2-1, with TRBD2 identical over 12 bases. CDR1 MDHEN and CDR2 SYDVKM come from the germline V gene. There are 18 residues in the CDR3. V lost 1 base, J lost 0 bases, and 4 bases stayed unmatched. CDR3 bases: TGTGCCAGCAGTTTATTAGGACTAGCGGGAATCTCCTACAATGAGCAGTTCTTC. Protein: CASSLLGLAGISYNEQFF.

The sample holds one count of this clone. V usage is TRBV10-1 and J usage is TRBJ2-7; the match to TRBD2 covers 10 bases. The ends lost 3 bases at V and 2 bases at J; junction bases unmatched: 7. The germline V gene has CDR1 WNHNN and CDR2 SYGVQD (reference sequence). CDR3 length: 16 amino acids. CDR3 sequence (DNA): TGCGCCAGCAGTGATCCTAGCGGGAGCTCACCCTACGAGCAGTACTTC. This encodes CASSDPSGSSPYEQYF.

This chain links TRBV7-6 with TRBJ1-2; 9 bases match TRBD1. The germline CDR1 and CDR2 sequences are SGHVS and FNYEAQ. V trimming: 5 bases; J trimming: 10 bases; junction bases outside the gene matches: 8. CDR3 length: 13 amino acids. The CDR3 DNA reads as TGTGCCAGCAGCCCAGGAACAGGGGGCGACTACACCTTC. Encoded protein: CASSPGTGGDYTF. The variable domain in full, completed from reference TRBV7-6 and TRBJ1-2, reads GAGVSQSPRYKVTKRGQDVALRCDPISGHVSLYWYRQALGQGPEFLTYFNYEAQQDKSGLPNDRFSAERPEGSISTLTIQRTEQRDSAMYRCASSPGTGGDYTFGSGTRLTVV.

J is TRBJ2-7 and V is TRBV11-2; TRBD1 matches at 7 bases. CDR1 and CDR2 from the germline V gene are SGHAT and FQNNGV. V was pared by 2 bases and J by 1 base, with 5 bases of the junction left unmatched. The CDR3 is 15 amino acids. The CDR3 region is CASSLTGTVSYEQYF. In DNA form, the CDR3 reads TGTGCCAGCAGCTTAACCGGGACAGTATCCTACGAGCAGTACTTC.

The gene calls are TRBV25-1 and TRBJ1-5, with D hard to call. CDR1 is MGHDK, CDR2 SYGVNS, per germline. With 3 bases removed from V and 0 bases from J, the gap between germline ends came to 12 bases. This CDR3 region has 16 residues. The CDR3 DNA is TGTGCCAGCAGTGATAAGGAGACCTATAGCAATCAGCCCCAGCATTTT. Residues: CASSDKETYSNQPQHF.

The rearrangement uses TRBV6-5 and TRBJ2-2, with D unclear. Per the germline V gene, CDR1 is MNHEY and CDR2 is SVGAGI. V lost 6 bases, J lost 6 bases, and 11 bases lay in between. This CDR3 region has 13 residues. The DNA of the CDR3 is TGTGCCAGCAGCCCACCCCGGGCCGGGGAGCTGTTTTTT. Amino acid sequence: CASSPPRAGELFF.

This chain connects TRBV7-6 to TRBJ1-1, with 8 bases fitting TRBD1. Germline lookup yields CDR1 SGHVS and CDR2 FNYEAQ. The ends lost 5 bases at V and 3 bases at J; junction bases unmatched: 2. The CDR3 is 13 residues long. This CDR3 reads CASSPTGDTEAFF. For the CDR3, the DNA is TGTGCCAGCAGCCCGACAGGGGACACTGAAGCTTTCTTT.

The rearrangement links TRBV11-3 to TRBJ2-3; possibly TRBD2 for D (6 bases). The CDR3 extends over 14 amino acids. V lost 1 base to trimming and J lost 2 bases, with 7 bases between them. Germline values: CDR1 SGHNT, CDR2 YENEEA. The CDR3 DNA reads as TGTGCCAGCAGCTTAGCGGGGGACACAGATACGCAGTATTTT. Its protein is CASSLAGDTDTQYF. The variable domain in full, with the rest retrieved from reference TRBV11-3 and TRBJ2-3, is EAGVVQSPRYKIIEKKQPVAFWCNPISGHNTLYWYLQNLGQGPELLIRYENEEAVDDSQLPKDRFSAERLKGVDSTLKIQPAELGDSAVYLCASSLAGDTDTQYFGPGTRLTVL.

The rearrangement joins TRBV6-1 to TRBJ2-1, with a weak D call TRBD1 (5 bases). V lost 1 base, J lost 8 bases, and 15 bases lay in between. The CDR3 spans 15 residues. The V gene's germline CDR1 is MNHNS and CDR2 SASEGT. The CDR3 bases are TGTGCCAGCAGTGAAGGGTGGGCAGGGTCTCATGAGCAGTTCTTC. It specifies CASSEGWAGSHEQFF.

The chain joins TRBV2 to TRBJ2-1; 7 bases line up with TRBD1. V shed 8 bases, J shed 8 bases, and the junction held 12 bases outside the gene matches. This CDR3 region has 14 residues. CDR1 SNHLY and CDR2 FYNNEI come from the germline V gene. CDR3 nucleotides: TGTGCCAGCGGGACCGGGACAGTTGTATATGAGCAGTTCTTC. It is translated as CASGTGTVVYEQFF.

This rearrangement joins TRBV7-9 to TRBJ1-2; tentative D call: TRBD1 (5 bases). Germline-derived CDR1 and CDR2 are SEHNR and FQNEAQ (reference sequence). The CDR3 contains 14 residues. The V end lost 4 bases, the J end lost 4 bases, and 13 bases lay between the germline ends. This CDR3 reads CASSSSGEGYGYTF. The CDR3 nucleotides read TGTGCCAGCAGCTCCTCGGGGGAAGGCTATGGCTACACCTTC.

The rearrangement uses TRBV2 and TRBJ1-2; 7 bases are a match to TRBD1. Germline V gives CDR1 SNHLY, CDR2 FYNNEI. The J segment lost 2 bases and the V segment lost 2 bases, leaving 5 bases of the junction unmatched. CDR3 length: 15 residues. CDR3 sequence: CASSERRTGNYGYTF. The CDR3 coding sequence is TGTGCCAGCAGTGAACGTAGGACAGGAAACTATGGCTACACCTTC.

V gene TRBV6-5 combines with J gene TRBJ1-1, with D perhaps TRBD1 (6 bases). Germline values: CDR1 MNHEY, CDR2 SVGAGI. The CDR3 sequence is 15 residues long. Trimming removed 0 bases at V and 8 bases at J, with 16 bases between. The DNA of the CDR3 is TGTGCCAGCAGTTACTCGATCCAGGGGATATACGAAGCTTTCTTT. It is translated as CASSYSIQGIYEAFF.

The gene calls are TRBV5-1 and TRBJ1-5; tentative D call: TRBD1 (5 bases). Germline lookup yields CDR1 SGHRS and CDR2 YFSETQ. This CDR3 is built from 15 residues. V was pared by 0 bases and J by 2 bases, with 9 bases between. In DNA, the CDR3 is TGCGCCAGCAGCTTGGAGGCAGGGCGCAATCAGCCCCAGCATTTT. It yields the protein CASSLEAGRNQPQHF.

This clone was counted only a few times. This chain connects TRBV4-1 to TRBJ1-4; 8 bases align to TRBD1. Germline CDR1 is MGHRA and CDR2 is YSYEKL. V lost 6 bases to trimming and J lost 6 bases; unmatched junction nucleotides: 6. The CDR3 is 14 amino acids. The CDR3 nucleotides are TGCGCCAGCAGGATACTGACAGGGGATGAAAAACTGTTTTTT. Residues: CASRILTGDEKLFF.

This chain uses TRBV27 with TRBJ2-7; weak D call: TRBD1 (6 bases). Trimming took 6 bases from V and 4 from J, leaving 13 bases between them. The germline V gene has CDR1 MNHEY and CDR2 SMNVEV (reference sequence). The CDR3 runs 13 residues. Here the CDR3 DNA reads TGTGCCAGCAGGAGGGACATTTGGTACGAGCAGTACTTC. Its protein is CASRRDIWYEQYF.

The chain uses TRBV5-1 and TRBJ1-6, with 7 bases identical to TRBD1. Germline-derived CDR1 and CDR2 are SGHRS and YFSETQ. This CDR3 is 16 amino acids long. J lost 3 bases, V lost 1 base, and 4 bases had no gene match. In nucleotides, the CDR3 is TGCGCCAGCAGCTTGTACCAGGGGGGCTATAATTCACCCCTCCACTTT. The encoded protein is CASSLYQGGYNSPLHF.

This clone appeared a few times. The rearrangement joins TRBV5-6 to TRBJ1-2, with 9 bases that match TRBD1. Germline V lookup: CDR1 SGHDT, CDR2 YYEEEE. CDR3 length: 13 residues. V trimming: 4 bases; J trimming: 3 bases; junction bases outside the gene matches: 1. The CDR3 DNA reads as TGTGCCAGCAGCGGGACAGGGTACTATGGCTACACCTTC. Encoded protein: CASSGTGYYGYTF.

The chain joins TRBV27 to TRBJ2-7, with a weak D call TRBD2 (6 bases). The CDR3 extends over 14 amino acids. The germline V gene has CDR1 MNHEY and CDR2 SMNVEV (reference sequence). With 1 base removed from V and 3 bases from J, the gap between germline ends came to 10 bases. CDR3 amino acids: CASSLFGGGYEQYF. CDR3 nucleotide sequence: TGTGCCAGCAGTTTATTTGGGGGAGGCTACGAGCAGTACTTC.

CDR3 in amino acids: CASSSDGTGPHQPQHF. The DNA of the CDR3 is TGTGCCAGCAGCTCCGACGGGACAGGGCCCCATCAGCCCCAGCATTTT. The V gene is TRBV7-9, the J gene TRBJ1-5, with 9 bases lining up with TRBD1. The CDR3 loop spans 16 amino acids. With 4 bases clipped from V and 5 bases from J, the junction kept 9 bases outside the gene matches. Germline CDR1 SEHNR, CDR2 FQNEAQ (reference sequence).

V usage is TRBV4-3 and J usage is TRBJ2-2, with 7 bases matching TRBD1. This CDR3 comprises 18 residues. After removal of 1 base from V and 3 bases from J, the junction contained 11 bases not matched to a gene. Germline CDR1 reads LGHNA; CDR2 reads YSLEER. Written as DNA, the CDR3 is TGCGCCAGCAGCCAAGCCCCGATCCCGGGACAGTACACCGGGGAGCTGTTTTTT. The encoded protein is CASSQAPIPGQYTGELFF.

Concerning this clone: This sample also contains other DNA sequences that code for the same CDR3. This chain uses TRBV6-1 with TRBJ1-1, with 7 bases fitting TRBD1. The CDR3 loop spans 15 amino acids. The J segment lost 1 base and the V segment lost 1 base, leaving 3 bases of the junction unmatched. Germline CDR1 and CDR2: MNHNS and SASEGT. CDR3 loop: CASSEGAGGNTEAFF. CDR3 nucleotides: TGTGCCAGCAGTGAAGGGGCAGGGGGGAACACTGAAGCTTTCTTT.

The J gene is TRBJ2-4, the V gene TRBV29-1, with TRBD1 matching over 11 bases. With 6 bases clipped from V and 11 bases from J, the junction kept 9 bases outside the gene matches. Germline V gene lookup returns CDR1 SQVTM and CDR2 ANQGSEA. This CDR3 has 13 amino acids. The DNA for the CDR3 is TGCAGCGTCTCGGACAGGGGGCGCATCGTTCAGTACTTC. Translation: CSVSDRGRIVQYF.